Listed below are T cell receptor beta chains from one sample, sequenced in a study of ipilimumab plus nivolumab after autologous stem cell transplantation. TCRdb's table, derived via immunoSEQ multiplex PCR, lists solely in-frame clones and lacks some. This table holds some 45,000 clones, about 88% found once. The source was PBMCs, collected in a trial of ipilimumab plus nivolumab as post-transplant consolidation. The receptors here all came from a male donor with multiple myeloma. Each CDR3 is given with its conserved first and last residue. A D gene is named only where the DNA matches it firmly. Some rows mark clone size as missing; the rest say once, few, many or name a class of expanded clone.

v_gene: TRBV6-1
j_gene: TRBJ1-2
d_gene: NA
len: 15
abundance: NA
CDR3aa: CASSENPGGNYGYTF
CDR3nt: TGTGCCAGCAGCGAGAACCCCGGGGGCAACTATGGCTACACCTTC

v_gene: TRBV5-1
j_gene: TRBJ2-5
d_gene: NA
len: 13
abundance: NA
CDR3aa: CASSFGSGETQYF
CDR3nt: TGCGCCAGCAGCTTCGGGAGTGGCGAGACCCAGTACTTC

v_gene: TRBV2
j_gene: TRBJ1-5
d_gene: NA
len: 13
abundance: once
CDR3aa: CASRMTGLQPQHF
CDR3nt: TGTGCCAGCAGAATGACAGGTCTCCAGCCCCAGCATTTT

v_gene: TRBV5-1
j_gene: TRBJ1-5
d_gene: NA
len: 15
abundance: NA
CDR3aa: CASSLDGTKNQPQHF
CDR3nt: TGCGCCAGCAGCTTGGACGGGACAAAAAATCAGCCCCAGCATTTT

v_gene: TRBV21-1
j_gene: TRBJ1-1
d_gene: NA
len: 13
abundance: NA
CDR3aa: CASSKGGGTEAFF
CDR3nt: TGTGCCAGCAGCAAGGGGGGGGGCACTGAAGCTTTCTTT

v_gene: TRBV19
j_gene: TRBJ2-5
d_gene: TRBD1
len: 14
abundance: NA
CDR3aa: CASSLTGGDETQYF
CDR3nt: TGTGCCAGTAGTCTGACAGGGGGGGATGAGACCCAGTACTTC

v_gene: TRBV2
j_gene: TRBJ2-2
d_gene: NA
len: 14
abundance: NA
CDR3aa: CATRTTQGTGELFF
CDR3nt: TGTGCCACCAGGACTACTCAAGGAACCGGGGAGCTGTTTTTT

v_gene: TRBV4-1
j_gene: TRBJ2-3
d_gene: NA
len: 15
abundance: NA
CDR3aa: CASSQGILSTDTQYF
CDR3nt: TGCGCCAGCAGCCAAGGTATACTGAGCACAGATACGCAGTATTTT

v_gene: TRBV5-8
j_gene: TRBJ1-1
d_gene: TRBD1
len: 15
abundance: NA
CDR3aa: CASSWQGALRTEAFF
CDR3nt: TGTGCCAGCAGCTGGCAGGGGGCGCTTAGGACTGAAGCTTTCTTT

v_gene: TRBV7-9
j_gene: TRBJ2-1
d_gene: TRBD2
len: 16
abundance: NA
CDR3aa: CASLGWVAGASNEQFF
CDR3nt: TGTGCCAGCCTGGGTTGGGTAGCGGGAGCGTCTAATGAGCAGTTCTTC

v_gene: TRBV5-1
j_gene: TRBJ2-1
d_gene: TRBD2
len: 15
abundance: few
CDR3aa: CASSLVLAGGHEQFF
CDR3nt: TGCGCCAGCAGCTTGGTACTAGCGGGGGGTCATGAGCAGTTCTTC

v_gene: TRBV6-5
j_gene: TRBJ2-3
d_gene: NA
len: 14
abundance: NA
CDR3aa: CASSYKDSTDTQYF
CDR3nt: TGTGCCAGCAGTTACAAGGACAGCACAGATACGCAGTATTTT

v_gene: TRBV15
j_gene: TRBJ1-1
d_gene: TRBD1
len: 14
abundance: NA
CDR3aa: CATTGDREGTEAFF
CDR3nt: TGTGCCACCACTGGAGACAGGGAAGGCACTGAAGCTTTCTTT

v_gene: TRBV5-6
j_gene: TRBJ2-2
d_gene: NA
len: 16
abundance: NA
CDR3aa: CASSLFSYLNTGELFF
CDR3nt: TGTGCCAGCAGCTTGTTCAGTTACCTGAACACCGGGGAGCTGTTTTTT

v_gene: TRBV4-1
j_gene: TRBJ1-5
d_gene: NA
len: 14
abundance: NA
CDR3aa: CASSQESGNQPQHF
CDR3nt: TGCGCCAGCAGCCAAGAATCAGGGAATCAGCCCCAGCATTTT

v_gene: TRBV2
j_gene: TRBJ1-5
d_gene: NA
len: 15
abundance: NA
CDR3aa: CASSSRGESNQPQHF
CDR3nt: TGTGCCAGCAGTTCAAGGGGGGAAAGCAATCAGCCCCAGCATTTT